What follows is one TCR beta chain and its context. Antigen unknown. Specified time point: week 35, safety follow-up. In every dose of vaccine, 300 ug of mutant IDH1 20-mer peptide was given alongside topical imiquimod. TCRdb's table, derived via immunoSEQ multiplex PCR, lists solely in-frame clones and lacks some. The sample lists 40,000 to 45,000 clones, around 86% occurring once. The data originate from a study of a mutant IDH1 vaccine in newly diagnosed glioma. Deletions cut 5 bases from V and 0 bases from J, with 14 bases between. The CDR3 sequence is 15 residues long. Germline assignment: CDR1 SGHVS and CDR2 FQNEAQ. Study findings and constraints: Vaccination induced immune responses in 93.3% of patients.

Sequencing used PBMCs, obtained from a glioma patient whose treatment included an IDH1 peptide vaccine. This rearrangement joins TRBV7-8 to TRBJ2-7; the D gene is possibly TRBD2 (5 bases). The TCR was taken from a woman in her 40s with glioma. Some clones in this sample may be carry-over from other donors' samples. The CDR3 nucleotides read TGTGCCAGCAGCCACCGAGGGAAGGACTCCTACGAGCAGTACTTC. Encoded protein: CASSHRGKDSYEQYF.